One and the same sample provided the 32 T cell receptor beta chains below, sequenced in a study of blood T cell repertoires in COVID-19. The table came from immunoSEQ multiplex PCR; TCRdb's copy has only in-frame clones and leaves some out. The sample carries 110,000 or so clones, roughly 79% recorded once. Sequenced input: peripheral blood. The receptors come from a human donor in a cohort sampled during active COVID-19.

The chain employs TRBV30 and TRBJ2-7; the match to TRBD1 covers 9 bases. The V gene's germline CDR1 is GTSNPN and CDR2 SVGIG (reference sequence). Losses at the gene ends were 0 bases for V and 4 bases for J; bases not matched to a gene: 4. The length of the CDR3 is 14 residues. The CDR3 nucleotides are TGTGCCTGGAGTGTCGGGACAGGGCGTTACGAGCAGTACTTC. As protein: CAWSVGTGRYEQYF.

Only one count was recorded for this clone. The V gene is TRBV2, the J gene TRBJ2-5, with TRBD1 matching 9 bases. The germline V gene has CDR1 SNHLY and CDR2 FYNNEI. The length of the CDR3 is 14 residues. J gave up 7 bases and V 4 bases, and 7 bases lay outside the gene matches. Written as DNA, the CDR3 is TGTGCCAGCAGTGCTGACAGGGGGACCGGGACCCAGTACTTC. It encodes CASSADRGTGTQYF.

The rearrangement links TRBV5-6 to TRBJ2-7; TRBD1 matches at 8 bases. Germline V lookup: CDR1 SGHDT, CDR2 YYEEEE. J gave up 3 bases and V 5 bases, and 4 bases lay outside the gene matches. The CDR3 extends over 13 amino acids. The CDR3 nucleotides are TGTGCCAGCAGGACAGGGGAAAACTACGAGCAGTACTTC. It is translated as CASRTGENYEQYF. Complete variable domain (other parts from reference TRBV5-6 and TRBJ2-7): DAGVTQSPTHLIKTRGQQVTLRCSPKSGHDTVSWYQQALGQGPQFIFQYYEEEERQRGNFPDRFSGHQFPNYSSELNVNALLLGDSALYLCASRTGENYEQYFGPGTRLTVT.

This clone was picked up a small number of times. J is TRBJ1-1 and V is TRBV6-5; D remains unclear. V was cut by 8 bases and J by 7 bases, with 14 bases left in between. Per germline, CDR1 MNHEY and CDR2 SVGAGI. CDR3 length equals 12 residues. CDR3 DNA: TGTGCCAGCTCGCGCCCGAGACATGAAGCTTTCTTT. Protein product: CASSRPRHEAFF.

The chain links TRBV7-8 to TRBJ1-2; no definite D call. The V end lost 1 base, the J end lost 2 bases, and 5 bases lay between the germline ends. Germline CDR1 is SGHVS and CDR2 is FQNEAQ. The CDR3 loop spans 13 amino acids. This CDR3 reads CASSLGGNYGYTF. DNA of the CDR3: TGTGCCAGCAGCTTAGGCGGCAACTATGGCTACACCTTC.

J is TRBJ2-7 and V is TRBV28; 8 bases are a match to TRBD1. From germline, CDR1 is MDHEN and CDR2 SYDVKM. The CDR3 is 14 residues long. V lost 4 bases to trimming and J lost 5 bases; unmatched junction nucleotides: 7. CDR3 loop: CASSSPDRAHEQYF. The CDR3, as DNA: TGTGCCAGCAGTTCCCCGGACAGGGCCCACGAGCAGTACTTC.

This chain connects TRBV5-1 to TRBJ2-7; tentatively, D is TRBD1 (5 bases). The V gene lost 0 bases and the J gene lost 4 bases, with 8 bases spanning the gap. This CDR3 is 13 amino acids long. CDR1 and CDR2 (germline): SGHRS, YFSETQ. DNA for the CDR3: TGCGCCAGCAGCTTGGGGACACAGTACGAGCAGTACTTC. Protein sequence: CASSLGTQYEQYF.

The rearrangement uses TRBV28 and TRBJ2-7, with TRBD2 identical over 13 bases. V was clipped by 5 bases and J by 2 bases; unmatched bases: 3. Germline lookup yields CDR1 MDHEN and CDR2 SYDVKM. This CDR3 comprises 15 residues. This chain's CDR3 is CASSAGTSGTYEQYF. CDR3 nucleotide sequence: TGTGCCAGCAGTGCCGGGACTAGCGGGACCTACGAGCAGTACTTC.

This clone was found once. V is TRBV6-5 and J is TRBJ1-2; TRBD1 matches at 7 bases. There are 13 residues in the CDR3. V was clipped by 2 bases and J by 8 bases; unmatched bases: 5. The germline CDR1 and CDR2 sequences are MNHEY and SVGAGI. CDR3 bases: TGTGCCAGCAGTTACCGAGGGGGCAGGGGCTACACCTTC. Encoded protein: CASSYRGGRGYTF.

CDR3 residues: CASSSGDRGYEQYF. In nucleotides, the CDR3 is TGTGCCAGCAGTTCCGGGGACAGGGGCTACGAGCAGTACTTC. The chain couples TRBV6-5 to TRBJ2-7; 10 bases line up with TRBD1. This CDR3 region has 14 residues. Unmatched junction bases numbered 3, after V lost 4 bases and J lost 3 bases. Germline CDR1 reads MNHEY; CDR2 reads SVGAGI.

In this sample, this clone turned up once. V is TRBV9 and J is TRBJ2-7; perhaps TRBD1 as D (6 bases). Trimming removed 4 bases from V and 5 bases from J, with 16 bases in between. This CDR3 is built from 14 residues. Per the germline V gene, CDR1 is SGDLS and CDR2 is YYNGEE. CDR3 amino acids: CASSFQTGSDEQYF. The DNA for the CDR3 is TGTGCCAGCAGCTTCCAGACAGGCTCGGACGAGCAGTACTTC.

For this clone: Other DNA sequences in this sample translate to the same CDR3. CDR3 in amino acids: CATSETGLYEQYF. The DNA for the CDR3 is TGTGCCACCAGTGAGACAGGTTTATACGAGCAGTACTTC. The rearrangement links TRBV24-1 to TRBJ2-7, with D maybe TRBD1 (6 bases). Trimming removed 4 bases at V and 4 bases at J, with 10 bases between. This CDR3 has 13 amino acids. CDR1 and CDR2 (germline): KGHDR, SFDVKD.

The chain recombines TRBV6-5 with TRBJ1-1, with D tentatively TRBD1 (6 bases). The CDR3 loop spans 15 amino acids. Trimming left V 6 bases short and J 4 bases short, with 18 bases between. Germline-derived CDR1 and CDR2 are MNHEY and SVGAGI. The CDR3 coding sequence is TGTGCCAGCAGGCGGGGCGTGAGGGGGGGCACTGAAGCTTTCTTT. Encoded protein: CASRRGVRGGTEAFF.

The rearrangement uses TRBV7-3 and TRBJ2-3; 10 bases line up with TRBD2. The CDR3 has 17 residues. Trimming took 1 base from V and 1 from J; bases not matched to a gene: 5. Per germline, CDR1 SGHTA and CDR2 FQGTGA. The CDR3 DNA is TGTGCCAGCAGCTTAATAGACGGACTAGCGGGCACAGATACGCAGTATTTT. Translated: CASSLIDGLAGTDTQYF. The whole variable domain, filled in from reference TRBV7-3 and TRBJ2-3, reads GAGVSQTPSNKVTEKGKYVELRCDPISGHTALYWYRQSLGQGPEFLIYFQGTGAADDSGLPNDRFFAVRPEGSVSTLKIQRTERGDSAVYLCASSLIDGLAGTDTQYFGPGTRLTVL.

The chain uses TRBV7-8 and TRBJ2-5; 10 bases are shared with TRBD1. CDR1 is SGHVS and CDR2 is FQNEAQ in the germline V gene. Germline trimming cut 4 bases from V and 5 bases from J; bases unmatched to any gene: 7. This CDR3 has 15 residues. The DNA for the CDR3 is TGTGCCAGCAGCTCCAGGACAGGGGGTTGGGAGACCCAGTACTTC. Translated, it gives CASSSRTGGWETQYF.

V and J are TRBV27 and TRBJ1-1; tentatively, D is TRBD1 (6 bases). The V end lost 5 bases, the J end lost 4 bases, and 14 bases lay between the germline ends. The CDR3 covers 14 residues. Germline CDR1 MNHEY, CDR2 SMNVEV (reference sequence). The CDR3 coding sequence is TGTGCCAGCAGTCTAATGGGAGGGGGCACTGAAGCTTTCTTT. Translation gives CASSLMGGGTEAFF.

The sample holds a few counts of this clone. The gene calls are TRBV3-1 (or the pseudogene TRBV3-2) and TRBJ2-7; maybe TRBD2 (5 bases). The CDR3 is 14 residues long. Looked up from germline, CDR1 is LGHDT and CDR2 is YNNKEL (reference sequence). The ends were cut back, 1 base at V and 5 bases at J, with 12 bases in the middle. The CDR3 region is CASSQACTRHEQYF. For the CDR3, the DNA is TGTGCCAGCAGCCAAGCCTGTACTAGGCACGAGCAGTACTTC.

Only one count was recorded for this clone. The CDR3 loop is CASSFGGSGNQPQHF. CDR3 DNA sequence: TGTGCCAGCAGTTTCGGAGGGTCGGGCAATCAGCCCCAGCATTTT. This chain connects TRBV28 to TRBJ1-5; D not certain. Trimming pared 3 bases from V and 2 bases from J, leaving 11 bases between. The germline CDR1 and CDR2 sequences are MDHEN and SYDVKM. The CDR3 contains 15 residues.

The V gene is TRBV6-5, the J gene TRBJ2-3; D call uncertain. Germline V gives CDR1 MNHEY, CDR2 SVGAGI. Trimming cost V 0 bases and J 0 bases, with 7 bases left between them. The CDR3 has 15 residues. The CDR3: CASSYSLASTDTQYF. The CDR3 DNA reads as TGTGCCAGCAGTTACTCGTTGGCCAGCACAGATACGCAGTATTTT.

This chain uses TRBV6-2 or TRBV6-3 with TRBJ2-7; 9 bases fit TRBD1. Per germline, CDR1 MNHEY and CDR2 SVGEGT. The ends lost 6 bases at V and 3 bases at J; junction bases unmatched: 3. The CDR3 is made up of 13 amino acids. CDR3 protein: CASSSDRGYEQYF. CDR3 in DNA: TGTGCCAGCAGCTCGGACAGGGGCTACGAGCAGTACTTC.

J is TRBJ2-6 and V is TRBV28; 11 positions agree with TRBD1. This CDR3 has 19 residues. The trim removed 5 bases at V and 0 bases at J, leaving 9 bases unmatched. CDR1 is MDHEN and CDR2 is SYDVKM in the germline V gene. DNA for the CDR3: TGTGCCAGCAGTCCATCCGGGACAGGGGGAATCTCTGGGGCCAACGTCCTGACTTTC. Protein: CASSPSGTGGISGANVLTF.

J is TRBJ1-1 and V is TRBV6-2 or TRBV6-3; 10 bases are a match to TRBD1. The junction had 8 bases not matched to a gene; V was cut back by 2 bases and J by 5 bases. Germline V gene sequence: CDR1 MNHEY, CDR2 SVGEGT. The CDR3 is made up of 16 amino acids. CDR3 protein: CASSYGQGGISTEAFF. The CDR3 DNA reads TGTGCCAGCAGTTACGGACAGGGGGGTATTTCGACTGAAGCTTTCTTT.

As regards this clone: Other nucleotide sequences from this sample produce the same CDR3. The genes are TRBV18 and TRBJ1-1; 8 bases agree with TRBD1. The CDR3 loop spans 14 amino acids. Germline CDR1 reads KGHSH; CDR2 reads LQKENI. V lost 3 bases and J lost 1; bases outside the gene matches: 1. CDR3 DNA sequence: TGTGCCAGCTCACCCGGGACAGGGAACACTGAAGCTTTCTTT. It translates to CASSPGTGNTEAFF. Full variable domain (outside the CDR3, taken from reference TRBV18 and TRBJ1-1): NAGVMQNPRHLVRRRGQEARLRCSPMKGHSHVYWYRQLPEEGLKFMVYLQKENIIDESGMPKERFSAEFPKEGPSILRIQQVVRGDSAAYFCASSPGTGNTEAFFGQGTRLTVV.

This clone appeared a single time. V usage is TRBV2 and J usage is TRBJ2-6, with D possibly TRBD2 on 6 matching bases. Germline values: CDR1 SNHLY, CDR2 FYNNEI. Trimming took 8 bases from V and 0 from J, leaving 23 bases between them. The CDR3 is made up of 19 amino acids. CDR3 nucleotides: TGTGCCAGCCTAGGAAACGGCGGGGACGGTCCCTCTGGGGCCAACGTCCTGACTTTC. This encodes CASLGNGGDGPSGANVLTF.

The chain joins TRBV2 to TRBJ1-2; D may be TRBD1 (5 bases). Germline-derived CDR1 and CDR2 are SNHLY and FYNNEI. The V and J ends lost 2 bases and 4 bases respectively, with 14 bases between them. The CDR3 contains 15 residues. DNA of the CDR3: TGTGCCAGCAGTGAAAGAGACAGCCGATTCTATGGCTACACCTTC. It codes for CASSERDSRFYGYTF.

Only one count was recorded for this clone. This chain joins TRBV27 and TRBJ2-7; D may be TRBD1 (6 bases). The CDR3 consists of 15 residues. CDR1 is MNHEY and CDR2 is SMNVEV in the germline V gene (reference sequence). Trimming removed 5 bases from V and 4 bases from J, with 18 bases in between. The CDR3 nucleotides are TGTGCCAGCAGTAAGGGACATTTTGGACTTTACGAGCAGTACTTC. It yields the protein CASSKGHFGLYEQYF.

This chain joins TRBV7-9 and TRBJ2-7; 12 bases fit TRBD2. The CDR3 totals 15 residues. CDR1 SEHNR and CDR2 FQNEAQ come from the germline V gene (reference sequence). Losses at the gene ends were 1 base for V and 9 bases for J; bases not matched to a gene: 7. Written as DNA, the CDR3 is TGTGCCAGCAGCTTAGATCTAGCGGGAGGGATACCGCAGTACTTC. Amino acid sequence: CASSLDLAGGIPQYF. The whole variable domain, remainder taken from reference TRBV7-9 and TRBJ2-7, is DTGVSQNPRHKITKRGQNVTFRCDPISEHNRLYWYRQTLGQGPEFLTYFQNEAQLEKSRLLSDRFSAERPKGSFSTLEIQRTEQGDSAMYLCASSLDLAGGIPQYFGPGTRLTVT.

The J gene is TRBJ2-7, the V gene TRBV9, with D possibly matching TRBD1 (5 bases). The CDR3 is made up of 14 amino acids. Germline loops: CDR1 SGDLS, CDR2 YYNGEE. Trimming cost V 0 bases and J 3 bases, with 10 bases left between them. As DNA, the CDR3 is TGTGCCAGCAGCGTAGCCCCGACAGACTACGAGCAGTACTTC. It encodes CASSVAPTDYEQYF. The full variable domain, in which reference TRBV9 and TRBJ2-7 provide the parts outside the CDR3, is DSGVTQTPKHLITATGQRVTLRCSPRSGDLSVYWYQQSLDQGLQFLIQYYNGEERAKGNILERFSAQQFPDLHSELNLSSLELGDSALYFCASSVAPTDYEQYFGPGTRLTVT.

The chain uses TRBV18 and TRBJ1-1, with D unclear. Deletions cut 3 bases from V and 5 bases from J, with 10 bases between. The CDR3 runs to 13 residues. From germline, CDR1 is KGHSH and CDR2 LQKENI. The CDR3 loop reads CASSPVEATEAFF. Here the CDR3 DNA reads TGTGCCAGCTCACCCGTGGAGGCGACTGAAGCTTTCTTT.

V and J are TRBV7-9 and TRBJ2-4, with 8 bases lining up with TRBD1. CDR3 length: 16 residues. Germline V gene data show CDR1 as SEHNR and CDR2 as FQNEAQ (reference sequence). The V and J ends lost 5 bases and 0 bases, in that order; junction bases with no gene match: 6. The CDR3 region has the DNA TGTGCCAGCAGCCCGGGGACAGGTCGAGCCAAAAACATTCAGTACTTC. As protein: CASSPGTGRAKNIQYF.

The CDR3 nucleotides read TGTGCCAGCAGGCGACAGGGGTCCAGCGCCTACGAGCAGTACTTC. Translating gives CASRRQGSSAYEQYF. The chain joins TRBV7-2 to TRBJ2-7; 8 bases align to TRBD1. Germline V CDR1 and CDR2: SGHTA, FQGNSA. The junction had 9 bases not matched to a gene; V was cut back by 6 bases and J by 2 bases. This CDR3 has 15 amino acids.

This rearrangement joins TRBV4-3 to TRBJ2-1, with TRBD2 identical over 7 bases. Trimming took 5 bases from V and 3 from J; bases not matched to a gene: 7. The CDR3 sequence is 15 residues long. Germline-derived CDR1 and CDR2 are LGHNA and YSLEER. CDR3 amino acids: CASSNRLAFYNEQFF. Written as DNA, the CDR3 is TGCGCCAGCAGCAACCGACTAGCTTTCTACAATGAGCAGTTCTTC.